What follows are 10 T cell receptor beta chains derived from one specimen sequenced in a study of T cell changes during pregnancy in multiple sclerosis (dated by TCRdb to about 2019). The library was obtained by the immunoSEQ multiplex PCR assay. In TCRdb, the immuneACCESS table is reduced to in-frame sequences with V and J assigned. These tables do not hold every clone; where another copy was compared, an unresolved V gene accounts for under half, and the others remain unexplained. Counted in this sample were about 51,000 clones; around 92% of them appeared once. Together, the top ten hold about 0.67% of the sample. The input for sequencing was CD4+ T cells from peripheral blood mononuclear cells, taken in the third trimester of pregnancy. These receptors came from a female donor with multiple sclerosis, enrolled in a pregnancy study.

The rearrangement uses TRBV20-1 and TRBJ2-1; 7 bases map to TRBD2. After removal of 0 bases from V and 12 bases from J, the junction contained 2 bases not matched to a gene. This CDR3 contains 11 residues. Germline V gene data show CDR1 as DFQATT and CDR2 as SNEGSKA (reference sequence). The CDR3 bases are TGCAGTGCTAGAGAAGCGGGGATGCAGTTCTTC. Amino acids: CSAREAGMQFF.

The chain carries TRBV4-3 and TRBJ2-5; TRBD2 might be the D (5 bases). The germline V and J ends were trimmed by 3 bases and 7 bases, with 12 bases remaining between them. The CDR3 is 13 residues long. CDR1 LGHNA and CDR2 YSLEER come from the germline V gene. In DNA form, the CDR3 reads TGCGCCAGCAGCCAGTCTAGCCTGGGGACCCAGTACTTC. Amino acids: CASSQSSLGTQYF.

The chain is built from TRBV29-1 and TRBJ2-5; D might be TRBD1 (5 bases). From germline, CDR1 is SQVTM and CDR2 ANQGSEA. Trimming took off 2 bases at V and 5 bases at J, with 12 bases between the two ends. The CDR3 runs 13 residues. This chain's CDR3 is CSVELRVGETQYF. CDR3 nucleotides: TGCAGCGTTGAACTCAGGGTCGGGGAGACCCAGTACTTC.

The chain is built from TRBV28 and TRBJ2-3; the match to TRBD2 covers 9 bases. Germline lookup yields CDR1 MDHEN and CDR2 SYDVKM. CDR3 length: 16 amino acids. Germline trimming cut 5 bases from V and 2 bases from J; bases unmatched to any gene: 8. DNA of the CDR3: TGTGCCAGCAGTGCTCAAACTAGCGGGTACACAGATACGCAGTATTTT. Encoded protein: CASSAQTSGYTDTQYF.

This chain links TRBV18 with TRBJ1-4, with 7 bases identical to TRBD1. V shed 8 bases and J 4 bases; nucleotides not matched to a gene: 7. This CDR3 has 14 amino acids. The germline CDR1 and CDR2 sequences are KGHSH and LQKENI. The DNA for the CDR3 is TGTGCCAGCACGACAGGGCGGCTTAATGAAAAACTGTTTTTT. Amino acid sequence: CASTTGRLNEKLFF.

This chain uses TRBV15 with TRBJ2-7; TRBD2 is a possible D gene (6 bases). Per the germline V gene, CDR1 is LNHNV and CDR2 is YYDKDF (reference sequence). The CDR3 loop spans 17 amino acids. V lost 1 base, J lost 2 bases, and 18 bases lay in between. The CDR3: CATSRASPAGPTYEQYF. DNA for the CDR3: TGTGCCACCAGCAGAGCCTCTCCAGCGGGCCCCACCTACGAGCAGTACTTC.

This clone appeared once. The chain joins TRBV5-6 to TRBJ2-3, with a possible D match to TRBD1 (5 bases). V lost 3 bases and J 1 base, leaving 6 bases between the germline ends. Germline values: CDR1 SGHDT, CDR2 YYEEEE. This CDR3 comprises 13 residues. CDR3 protein: CASSWGRTDTQYF. DNA for the CDR3: TGTGCCAGCAGCTGGGGCCGCACAGATACGCAGTATTTT.

This clone was seen a single time. The V and J genes are TRBV7-8 and TRBJ2-7; 9 bases line up with TRBD1. The CDR3 is made up of 14 amino acids. The V gene's germline CDR1 is SGHVS and CDR2 FQNEAQ. After removal of 2 bases from V and 2 bases from J, the junction contained 1 base not matched to a gene. In DNA, the CDR3 is TGTGCCAGCAGCTTAAGGGACAGGGCCTACGAGCAGTACTTC. This sequence encodes CASSLRDRAYEQYF.

A few counts support this clone. The rearrangement uses TRBV28 and TRBJ1-1; D gene uncertain. Germline V gene sequence: CDR1 MDHEN, CDR2 SYDVKM. This CDR3 is 13 amino acids long. V lost 3 bases to trimming and J lost 7 bases, with 12 bases between them. CDR3 DNA: TGTGCCAGCAGTTTCCCACCACGAGGTGAAGCTTTCTTT. Protein sequence: CASSFPPRGEAFF.

A word on this clone: The sample holds other DNA sequences that translate to the same CDR3. This chain uses TRBV6-5 with TRBJ2-7, with 11 bases lining up with TRBD1. With 6 bases clipped from V and 4 bases from J, the junction kept 2 bases outside the gene matches. The CDR3 totals 13 residues. The V gene's germline CDR1 is MNHEY and CDR2 SVGAGI. Here the CDR3 DNA reads TGTGCCAGCAGGGACAGGGGGCCTTACGAGCAGTACTTC. It yields the protein CASRDRGPYEQYF.